This T cell receptor (beta chain) was captured in a study of T-cell reconstitution after alpha-beta-depleted transplantation in children. Researchers prepared the TCRbeta library using unique molecular identifiers, the study reports. Using its own MiXCR run on the PCR reads, TCRdb lists one record per CDR3 protein. This repertoire shows approximately 390,000 distinct CDR3 sequences, roughly 10% found once; its top ten account for 4.5% to 7%. CDR3 length: 14 amino acids. Germline V gene lookup returns CDR1 SQVTM and CDR2 ANQGSEA. Losses at the gene ends were 6 bases for V and 8 bases for J; bases not matched to a gene: 13.

V and J are TRBV29-1 and TRBJ2-4; 7 nucleotides align to TRBD1. This clonotype originated in a human donor who donated a stem cell graft to a child with acute myeloid leukemia. The sample was PBMCs from the stem cell graft donor, taken from the stem cell graft. CDR3: CSVSWPGTEDIQYF. The DNA for the CDR3 is TGCAGCGTATCCTGGCCCGGGACAGAGGACATTCAGTACTTC.